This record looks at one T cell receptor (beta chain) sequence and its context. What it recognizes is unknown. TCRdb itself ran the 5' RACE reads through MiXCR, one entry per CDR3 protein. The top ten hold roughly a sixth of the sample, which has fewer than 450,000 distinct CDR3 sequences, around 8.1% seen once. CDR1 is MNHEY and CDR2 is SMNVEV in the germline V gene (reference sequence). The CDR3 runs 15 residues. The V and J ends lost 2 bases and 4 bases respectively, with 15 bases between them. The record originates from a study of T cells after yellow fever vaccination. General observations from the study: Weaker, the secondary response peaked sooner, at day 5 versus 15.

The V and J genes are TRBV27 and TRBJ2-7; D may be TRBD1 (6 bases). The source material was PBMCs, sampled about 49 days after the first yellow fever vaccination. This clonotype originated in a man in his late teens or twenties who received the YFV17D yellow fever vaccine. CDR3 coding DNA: TGTGCCAGCAGTTTAATGGTACAGGGCGTTTACGAGCAGTACTTC. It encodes CASSLMVQGVYEQYF.